This TCR beta chain was obtained from a study of CD8+ T cells in alopecia areata (dated by TCRdb to about 2018). Study-level background: The treated patients took part in an open-label pilot trial in which moderate-to-severe alopecia areata was treated with oral tofacitinib at 5 to 10 mg twice daily. RNA was obtained with the PAXgene miRNA kit for fixed scalp, the miRNeasy kit for PBMCs, and the RNeasy kit for mouse skin. Tofacitinib-treated patients had biopsies at baseline and at 4 and 24 weeks of treatment, with a later scalp biopsy in several patients. immunoSEQ multiplex PCR using 35 Vbeta forward primers and 13 Jbeta reverse primers was used to amplify TCRbeta CDR3 regions. High-throughput TCRbeta sequencing was used to examine T cell clonal expansion in alopecia areata in both the C3H/HeJ mouse model and human patients. Tofacitinib was administered for 6 to 18 months, and 6 months of follow-up off drug were then conducted to assess delayed response and recurrence. Scalp clonality was compared among normal scalp (n=4), patchy alopecia areata scalp (n=8), and alopecia totalis/universalis scalp (n=8). Scalp tissue and sorted CD4+ and CD8+ peripheral blood T cells from patchy and totalis/universalis alopecia areata patients and from healthy controls were covered by human TCRbeta sequencing.

The germline V gene (reference sequence) supplies CDR1 MNHEY and CDR2 SMNVEV. V gives up 3 bases and J gives up 0 bases, and the segment between their germline ends measures 3 bases. Its CDR3 holds 13 amino acids, cysteine through phenylalanine. Only the CDR3 region is kept as DNA, spanning 39 bases read in frame from base 1. General findings and caveats noted by the study authors: Resident alphabeta T cells in normal human skin are also sequenced, complicating scalp TCR repertoire analysis, unlike mouse skin dominated by gammadelta T cells. Higher clonality and more expanded CD8+ clones were observed in lesional scalp than in normal scalp, particularly in alopecia totalis/universalis, a finding suggestive of antigenic drive. Shared TCR sequences between patients were less evident than in mice, which may be partly attributable to HLA diversity in the patient population.

Explained via the paper, the time point label denotes: baseline before oral tofacitinib. Lesional scalp punch biopsies and peripheral blood were collected from alopecia areata patients. After PBMCs were isolated by density centrifugation and stained for CD3, CD4 and CD8, a FACSAria was used to sort CD4+ and CD8+ T cells. In regard to this clone: Its antigen is not yet known. One base away there is no much larger clone; base qualities are not given.

Libraries were built with the immunoSEQ multiplex PCR assay. RNA was extracted from all samples and reverse transcribed into cDNA, which served as template for TCR sequencing. First-strand cDNA was synthesized using SuperScript III with a 2:1 mix of oligo-dT and random hexamers. A synthetic immune receptor repertoire was used to gauge amplification bias, and whatever bias remained was removed computationally. For the original study's pipeline: Raw reads were preprocessed to remove errors, and CDR3 was defined by IMGT conventions from the conserved cysteine to phenylalanine. To get clonality, Shannon entropy was normalized by log2 of the number of productive unique TCRs and the result was subtracted from 1. Whether each scalp clone was CD4 or CD8 was inferred by checking scalp TCRbeta sequences against the CD4 and CD8 repertoires from sorted blood. TCRdb retrieved this table from immuneACCESS and kept in-frame rearrangements only. Not all clones are present; in checked studies, unresolved V genes account for under half, and no reason is known for the remainder. Clone size and V and J calls were adopted from that table, with D and trimming inferred from the DNA. Within this sample are approximately 180,000 clones, with roughly 59% of them counted one time only. The ten largest make up 1.7% of the sample.

Recombination connected TRBV27 to TRBJ1-5; the D gene is unclear. The TCR sequence derives from a human donor with alopecia areata. Sample: CD4+ T cells sorted from blood, taken at week 0. In nucleotide form, the sequence is TGTGCCAGCAGTTTCCTTAGCAATCAGCCCCAGCATTTT. This sequence encodes CASSFLSNQPQHF.